A selection of T cell receptor beta chains follows, all from one sample in a study of identical twins. TCRdb independently ran MiXCR on the 5' RACE reads; one entry per CDR3 protein. The sample holds 400,000 to 550,000 distinct CDR3 sequences; roughly an eighth are singletons and the top ten take about 1%. A further study also used this sample, focusing on yellow fever vaccine responses in identical twins.

Sequencing was done on a sample of CD4+ T cells sorted from blood. These receptor sequences come from a young woman in good health. The CDR3 runs from the conserved cysteine through the conserved F or W. The D gene is left open where the match is weak. Expanded clones are given a class, and other clones once, few, many or no size at all.

d_call clone_size j_call v_call cdr3_nt cdr3_aa
TRBD2 - TRBJ2-1 TRBV20-1 TGCAGTGCTAGAGATCTTCTGACAGCGGGGGGGTACAATGAGCAGTTCTTC CSARDLLTAGGYNEQFF
- - TRBJ2-7 TRBV5-1 TGCGCCAGCTGGGGAGGGGGCGAGCAGTACTTC CASWGGGEQYF
- - TRBJ2-3 TRBV2 TGTGCCAGCAGTGATCTAGCGTCAAGTGGAGATACGCAGTATTTT CASSDLASSGDTQYF
- - TRBJ1-1 TRBV5-8 TGTGCCAGCAGCTTGGACCAGGGGTTCGGCACTGAAGCTTTCTTT CASSLDQGFGTEAFF
TRBD2 - TRBJ2-3 TRBV19 TGTGCCACCCTGCCCCCGCGGGGGGCAACAGATACGCAGTATTTT CATLPPRGATDTQYF
TRBD2 - TRBJ2-5 TRBV12-3/TRBV12-4 TGTGCCAGCACCTTAGCGGGGGGTCAAGAGACCCAGTACTTC CASTLAGGQETQYF
- few TRBJ1-3 TRBV11-2 TGTGCCAGCAGCTTTGTCTTCCTCTCTGGAAACACCATATATTTT CASSFVFLSGNTIYF
- - TRBJ2-3 TRBV29-1 TGCAGCGTTCCAGTAGCGGCTCCGGGAGATACGCAGTATTTT CSVPVAAPGDTQYF
- - TRBJ1-6 TRBV11-2 TGTGCCAGCAGCTTATATCGGGTTTCAGGGACGGAGAATTCACCCCTCCACTTT CASSLYRVSGTENSPLHF
TRBD2 few TRBJ2-1 TRBV30 TGTGCCTGGAGCTACGGCGGGCTAGCGGGAGCCAACAATGAGCAGTTCTTC CAWSYGGLAGANNEQFF
TRBD1 - TRBJ2-3 TRBV11-2 TGTGCCAGCAGCCGGACAGGGCCCCTGGGAACAGATACGCAGTATTTT CASSRTGPLGTDTQYF
TRBD2 - TRBJ2-1 TRBV20-1 TGCAGTGCTAGAGCCGGGACTAGTGTCCATGAGCAGTTCTTC CSARAGTSVHEQFF
- - TRBJ2-5 TRBV6-1 TGTGCCAGCAGTCTTACCCCAGGGGGGCAAGAGACCCAGTACTTC CASSLTPGGQETQYF
TRBD2 few TRBJ2-3 TRBV24-1 TGTGCCACCAGTGATTTGATAGCGGGTTCAGATACGCAGTATTTT CATSDLIAGSDTQYF
TRBD1 few TRBJ2-7 TRBV6-1 TGTGCCAGCATAAGCCGGGACAGCCGTTACGAGCAGTACTTC CASISRDSRYEQYF
- many TRBJ2-1 TRBV7-2 TGTGCCAGCAGCCCCAAGGCGGGGCGGGAACCCTACAATGAGCAGTTCTTC CASSPKAGREPYNEQFF
- few TRBJ2-2 TRBV12-3/TRBV12-4 TGTGCCAGCAGTCGACCAGGGGAGGGCCGGGTCGGGGAGCTGTTTTTT CASSRPGEGRVGELFF
- - TRBJ1-1 TRBV3-1 TGTGCCTGCAGCCAAGGCAGGGGTCGGGGCACTGAAGCTTTCTTT CACSQGRGRGTEAFF
- few TRBJ2-5 TRBV7-2 TGTGCCAGGTGGCCGCATGGGTTTAACCAAGAGACCCAGTACTTC CARWPHGFNQETQYF
- few TRBJ2-1 TRBV7-8 TGTGCCAGCAGCCGAGACCCGGGTTACAATGAGCAGTTCTTC CASSRDPGYNEQFF
TRBD1 - TRBJ2-3 TRBV13 TGTGCCAGCAGCTTCTTAGCGCGGACAGGGGGCAAAAAAGATACGCAGTATTTT CASSFLARTGGKKDTQYF
TRBD1 - TRBJ2-7 TRBV15 TGTGCCACCAGCAGAGGGGGACAGGGGGCCTACGAGCAGTACTTC CATSRGGQGAYEQYF
- - TRBJ2-1 TRBV6-4 TGTGCCAGCAGTGTTCGACGGGGGAGCTCCTACAATGAGCAGTTCTTC CASSVRRGSSYNEQFF
- few TRBJ2-7 TRBV7-9 TGTGCCAGCAGCTTTGCGGTTCCCTACGAGCAGTACTTC CASSFAVPYEQYF
- - TRBJ2-2 TRBV6-1 TGTGCCAGCTCCGGGTCCACCACCGGGGAGCTGTTTTTT CASSGSTTGELFF
- - TRBJ2-1 TRBV27 TGTGCCAGCAGTCCCTGGGTTAGCGCCTACAATGAGCAGTTCTTC CASSPWVSAYNEQFF
- few TRBJ2-5 TRBV2 TGTGCCAGCAGGAGGGATAACGCCTTCCAAGAGACCCAGTACTTC CASRRDNAFQETQYF
TRBD1 few TRBJ2-7 TRBV3-1 TGTGCCAGCAGAGGGGACAGGGCCTACGAGCAGTACTTC CASRGDRAYEQYF
- many TRBJ1-6 TRBV5-6 TGTGCCAGCAGCCAAATGACGCTGATTGATTCACCCCTCCACTTT CASSQMTLIDSPLHF
- - TRBJ1-1 TRBV3-1 TGTGCCAGCAGCTTAGGGTTTACTAAGTCTGAAGCTTTCTTT CASSLGFTKSEAFF
- few TRBJ2-5 TRBV28 TGTGCCAGCAGTTTATTGGCGCGGGCGGGATCATCTGCATTGCGGATCCAAGAGACCCAGTACTTC CASSLLARAGSSALRIQETQYF
- few TRBJ2-7 TRBV5-1 TGCGCCAGCGTCCGGTCCCCATCTTTAGCCTACGAGCAGTACTTC CASVRSPSLAYEQYF
- - TRBJ2-5 TRBV6-1 TGTGCCAGCAGAAGGGACGGATTACAAGAGACCCAGTACTTC CASRRDGLQETQYF
- few TRBJ2-3 TRBV10-3 TGTGCCATCAGTGGCCGCCGCTCGTCCCCTAGCACAGATACGCAGTATTTT CAISGRRSSPSTDTQYF
- - TRBJ1-2 TRBV20-1 TGCAGTGCCCGACGGACAGCTAACTATGGCTACACCTTC CSARRTANYGYTF
- few TRBJ2-7 TRBV28 TGTGCCAGCAGTTCCCCTATCGGGGTATCCCTGGATGAGCAGTACTTC CASSSPIGVSLDEQYF
TRBD2 few TRBJ2-7 TRBV7-9 TGTGCCAGCAGCGAAAGACCTAGACTAGCGGGGGTTGAGCAGTACTTC CASSERPRLAGVEQYF
- few TRBJ2-7 TRBV6-2/TRBV6-3 TGTGCCAGCAGTTATGGGCTCCGGCAGTACTTC CASSYGLRQYF
TRBD1 few TRBJ2-5 TRBV10-2 TGCGCCAGCAGACAGGGGTCGAAAGAGACCCAGTACTTC CASRQGSKETQYF
- - TRBJ1-1 TRBV6-5 TGTGCCAGCAGTTTAGGGAGTTCGGCTGAAGCTTTCTTT CASSLGSSAEAFF
- many TRBJ2-5 TRBV6-5 TGTGCCAGCAGTTACGGGCCTGCAAAAGAGACCCAGTACTTC CASSYGPAKETQYF
- - TRBJ1-5 TRBV3-1 TGTGCCAGCAGCCAAGATACAACCACGGGGGCCCAGCATTTT CASSQDTTTGAQHF
TRBD1 - TRBJ2-7 TRBV7-8 TGTGCCAGCAGCTTCCGTAGGGGAGGACAGGGGTCCTACGAGCAGTACTTC CASSFRRGGQGSYEQYF
TRBD1 - TRBJ1-1 TRBV4-1 TGCGCCAGCAGCCAGTTTACAGGGGGGAACACTGAAGCTTTCTTT CASSQFTGGNTEAFF